This T cell receptor (beta chain) originates from a study of blood T cell repertoires in COVID-19. Study-wide background: There were acute and convalescent COVID-19 samples, and they came from the United States, Italy and Spain. From T cells, B-cell-depleted T cells, or PBMCs came the material, which was cDNA or gDNA.

As processed by the authors: Estimated nucleated cell counts came from reference gene primer amplification. Sequencing used immunoSEQ multiplex PCR; TCRdb keeps in-frame clones, though not all of them. For V, J and clone size, that table is used; D and trimming come from the DNA. This table has approximately 140,000 clones, around 85% appearing once. Germline V gene data show CDR1 as MNHEY and CDR2 as SVGAGI. The CDR3 runs to 14 residues. Trimming took off 6 bases at V and 8 bases at J, with 19 bases between the two ends. Sample: peripheral blood. J is TRBJ1-2 and V is TRBV6-5, with a tentative D call TRBD1 (6 bases). The clonotype was recovered from a woman older than 75 with acute or convalescent COVID-19. The CDR3 sequence is CASRIAGQSWGYTF. The CDR3 nucleotides are TGTGCCAGCAGAATCGCAGGACAGTCCTGGGGCTACACCTTC.